Listed here are 9 T cell receptor beta chains from one sample, sequenced in a study of blood T cell repertoires in COVID-19. Libraries were prepared by immunoSEQ multiplex PCR; TCRdb keeps only in-frame clonotypes and omits some of them. The sample yields 70,000 to 95,000 clones, 80% to 90% seen once. Sample: peripheral blood. The receptors derive from a woman aged 70-85 years with acute or convalescent COVID-19.

CDR3 sequence reads: CASSVTGVGYTF. CDR3 in DNA: TGTGCCAGCAGCGTCACAGGGGTAGGCTACACCTTC. The chain joins TRBV5-5 to TRBJ1-2, with TRBD1 identical over 7 bases. The CDR3 sequence is 12 residues long. Per the germline V gene, CDR1 is SGHKS and CDR2 is YYEKEE (reference sequence). Trimming took 4 bases from V and 8 from J; bases not matched to a gene: 5.

This clone was seen more than once but under ten times. The chain couples TRBV19 to TRBJ2-7; 8 positions match TRBD1. The CDR3 loop spans 12 amino acids. With 3 bases clipped from V and 8 bases from J, the junction kept 3 bases outside the gene matches. From germline, CDR1 is LNHDA and CDR2 SQIVND (reference sequence). Written as DNA, the CDR3 is TGTGCCAGTAGTATGGACAGGGAGAAGCAGTACTTC. Its protein is CASSMDREKQYF.

This chain joins TRBV19 and TRBJ1-5; TRBD1 is a possible D gene (5 bases). With 3 bases removed from V and 3 bases from J, the gap between germline ends came to 9 bases. The CDR3 has 14 residues. CDR1 is LNHDA and CDR2 is SQIVND in the germline V gene (reference sequence). CDR3 residues: CASSIRVPNQPQHF. The CDR3 DNA sequence: TGTGCCAGTAGTATCAGGGTCCCCAATCAGCCCCAGCATTTT.

This rearrangement joins TRBV28 to TRBJ2-5, with 7 bases matching TRBD2. The CDR3 totals 18 residues. Losses at the gene ends were 3 bases for V and 0 bases for J; bases not matched to a gene: 13. From germline, CDR1 is MDHEN and CDR2 SYDVKM. CDR3: CASSLSLFAGEYQETQYF. The CDR3 DNA sequence: TGTGCCAGCAGTTTGTCCCTATTCGCGGGAGAATACCAAGAGACCCAGTACTTC.

The chain combines TRBV18 with TRBJ2-7, with D possibly matching TRBD2 (6 bases). This CDR3 comprises 13 residues. Germline assignment: CDR1 KGHSH and CDR2 LQKENI. V lost 0 bases to trimming and J lost 7 bases, with 10 bases between them. CDR3 coding DNA: TGTGCCAGCTCACCACCGTCAGGGAGGGAGCAGTACTTC. It encodes CASSPPSGREQYF.

The V gene is TRBV5-5, the J gene TRBJ2-1, with 10 bases identical to TRBD1. Losses at the gene ends were 2 bases for V and 7 bases for J; bases not matched to a gene: 9. CDR1 and CDR2 (germline): SGHKS, YYEKEE (reference sequence). This CDR3 contains 16 residues. The CDR3 region has the DNA TGTGCCAGCAGCTTTGCTCCGGGACAGGGGTGGAATGAGCAGTTCTTC. Protein: CASSFAPGQGWNEQFF.

The rearrangement links TRBV19 to TRBJ1-2; D may be TRBD1 (5 bases). V shed 3 bases and J shed 8 bases, with 25 bases lying between them. Germline values: CDR1 LNHDA, CDR2 SQIVND (reference sequence). The CDR3 runs 17 residues. Here the CDR3 reads CASSIYEGRRRGGGYTF. For the CDR3, the DNA is TGTGCCAGTAGTATTTACGAAGGACGTCGGAGGGGAGGGGGCTACACCTTC.

The CDR3 sequence: CASSFQGANGYTF. The DNA of the CDR3 is TGTGCCAGCAGTTTTCAGGGGGCGAATGGCTACACCTTC. The rearrangement joins TRBV27 to TRBJ1-2, with 8 bases that match TRBD1. Germline-derived CDR1 and CDR2 are MNHEY and SMNVEV (reference sequence). The CDR3 loop spans 13 amino acids. V shed 3 bases, J shed 6 bases, and the junction held 3 bases outside the gene matches.

The chain carries TRBV19 and TRBJ1-1; no clear D. The length of the CDR3 is 16 residues. V was pared by 0 bases and J by 5 bases, with 16 bases between. Germline V gene sequence: CDR1 LNHDA, CDR2 SQIVND (reference sequence). The CDR3 region has the DNA TGTGCCAGTAGTATAGATTGGCCTCTCACGAGGACTGAAGCTTTCTTT. Residues: CASSIDWPLTRTEAFF.